The text below deals with one T cell receptor (beta chain). The target antigen is unknown. These data are taken from a study of identifying expanded T cells in peripheral blood. Findings and caveats of the study: Clone count variance between roughly 2-week samples rose with total template count.

Germline lookup yields CDR1 MNHEY and CDR2 SMNVEV (reference sequence). Germline trimming cut 0 bases from V and 5 bases from J; bases unmatched to any gene: 9. The CDR3 totals 17 residues. The assay was immunoSEQ multiplex PCR, and TCRdb's table has in-frame clones only and misses some. The sample lists more than 45,000 clones; under 85% were seen once. Collection occurred without any documented infections or immune events in donors. Sequenced: blood. The receptor comes from a person aged 18-70 years in good health. The rearrangement links TRBV27 to TRBJ2-1; TRBD2 agrees at 8 bases. CDR3 region: CASSLSAWSGSDNEQFF. The CDR3 DNA reads TGTGCCAGCAGTTTATCGGCCTGGAGCGGGAGTGACAATGAGCAGTTCTTC.